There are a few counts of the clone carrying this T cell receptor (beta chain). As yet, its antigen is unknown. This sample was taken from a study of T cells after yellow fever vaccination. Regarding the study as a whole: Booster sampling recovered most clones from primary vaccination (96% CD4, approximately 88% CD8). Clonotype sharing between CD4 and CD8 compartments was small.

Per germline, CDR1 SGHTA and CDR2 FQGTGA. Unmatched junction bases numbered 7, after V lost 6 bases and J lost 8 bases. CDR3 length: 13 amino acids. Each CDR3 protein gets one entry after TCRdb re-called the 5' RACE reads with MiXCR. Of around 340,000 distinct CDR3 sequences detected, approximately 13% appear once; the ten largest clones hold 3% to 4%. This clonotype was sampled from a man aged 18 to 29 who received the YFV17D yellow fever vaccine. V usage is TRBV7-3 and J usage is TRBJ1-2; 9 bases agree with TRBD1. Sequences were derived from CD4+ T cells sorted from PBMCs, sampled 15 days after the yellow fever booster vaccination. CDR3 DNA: TGTGCCAGCAGGCCTACAGGGGGCGGAGGCTACACCTTC. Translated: CASRPTGGGGYTF.